This TCR beta chain was sequenced in a study of CD8 T cells in Susac syndrome. Sequencing targeted TCR beta in T cells from blood (CD8+ and CD4+). Points from the study as a whole: The authors acknowledged that their TCR sequencing and HLA analysis involved a relatively small number of individuals.

The germline gives CDR1 SEHNR, CDR2 FQNEAQ (reference sequence). This CDR3 is 14 amino acids long. V was pared by 0 bases and J by 14 bases, with 19 bases between. For this clonotype: Its antigen is currently unknown.

RNA was extracted with the RNeasy kit, and a quantity of roughly 0.45 to 1 ug was reverse transcribed using random hexamers. Multiplex immunoSEQ PCR targeted 54 Vbeta and 13 Jbeta TCR beta segments. One entry per CDR3 protein, called by TCRdb with MiXCR from the immunoSEQ multiplex PCR reads. The table records about 300,000 distinct CDR3 sequences, 75% to 85% of them present only once. The source of this sequence is a human donor with multiple sclerosis. This chain uses TRBV7-9 with TRBJ1-2; D remains ambiguous. The sample comprised CD8+ T cells from PBMCs. The DNA for the CDR3 is TGTGCCAGCAGCTTAGCGCCCCCCTCGCGTCCACGTACCTTC. Encoded protein: CASSLAPPSRPRTF.